This T cell receptor (beta chain) stems from a study of tumor-infiltrating lymphocytes in localized non-small cell lung cancer. Remarks on this clone: What it recognizes is unknown.

The length of the CDR3 is 11 residues. V lost 6 bases and J lost 7, with 6 bases in between. From germline, CDR1 is SGHAT and CDR2 FQNNGV. Clones were sequenced by immunoSEQ multiplex PCR, and TCRdb holds only the in-frame ones, with some missing. The sample yields tens of thousands of clones, approximately 64% seen once. General study results and limits: Higher tumor T cell infiltration than in uninvolved lung was supported by TCRbeta sequencing. Not all patients were TCR sequenced, owing to tissue quantity.

The chain couples TRBV11-2 to TRBJ2-2; no clear D. The receptor comes from a human donor with non-small cell lung cancer. The source material was lung tumor tissue. CDR3 residues: CASSLYGELFF. CDR3 nucleotides: TGTGCCAGCAGTCTATACGGGGAGCTGTTTTTT.